One TCR beta chain is described in this entry. TCRdb itself ran the PCR reads through MiXCR, one entry per CDR3 protein. The sample comprises over 10,000 distinct CDR3 sequences, over 45% of which are singletons, and 9% to 15% rests with the top ten. This sample is part of a study of immune characterization of retroperitoneal liposarcoma. Germline values: CDR1 MNHNS, CDR2 SASEGT. CDR3 length: 15 amino acids. The V and J ends lost 3 bases and 11 bases, in that order; junction bases with no gene match: 12. The sequencing sample was made of tumor tissue. The clonotype comes from a female donor with retroperitoneal liposarcoma. The gene calls are TRBV6-1 and TRBJ2-5; 10 positions match TRBD2. The CDR3, as DNA: TGTGCCAGCAGTGATTTGAGCGGGGGGGCCAATGAGCAGTACTTC. Translation gives CASSDLSGGANEQYF.